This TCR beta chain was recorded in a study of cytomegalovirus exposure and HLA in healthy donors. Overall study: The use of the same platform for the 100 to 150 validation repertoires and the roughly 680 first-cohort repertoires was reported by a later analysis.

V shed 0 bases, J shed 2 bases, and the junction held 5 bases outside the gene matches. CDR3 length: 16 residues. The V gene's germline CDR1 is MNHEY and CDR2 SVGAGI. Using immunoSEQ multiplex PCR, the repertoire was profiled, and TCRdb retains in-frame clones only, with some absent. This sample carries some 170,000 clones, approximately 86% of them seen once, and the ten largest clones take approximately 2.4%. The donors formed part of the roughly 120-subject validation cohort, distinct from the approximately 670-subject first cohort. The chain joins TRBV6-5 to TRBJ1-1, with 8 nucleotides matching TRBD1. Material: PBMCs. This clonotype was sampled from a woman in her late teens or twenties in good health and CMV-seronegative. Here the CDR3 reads CASSYSSGGVNTEAFF. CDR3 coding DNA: TGTGCCAGCAGTTACTCGTCAGGGGGCGTAAACACTGAAGCTTTCTTT.